Listed below are T cell receptor beta chains from one sample, sequenced in a study of shared clonotypes between healthy human individuals. Here immunoSEQ multiplex PCR was the method, and the copy in TCRdb shows in-frame clones only, minus some. This sample has approximately 2.1 million clones; over 85% occur once, and the top ten carry about 0.37%. Sequenced: naive CD4+ T cells from PBMCs. The receptors derive from a man younger than 35 in good health. Some clones in this sample may be carry-over from other donors' samples. CDR3s leave out the opening cysteine and the closing phenylalanine or tryptophan. Expanded clones are given a class, and other clones once, few, many or no size at all.

>.|TRBV11-2|TRBJ1-1
ASSIGLSGVATEAF
>few|TRBV9|TRBJ1-5
ASSVDSYNQPQH
>.|TRBV28|TRBJ1-6
ASSRGSSPLH
>.|TRBV30|TRBJ2-3
AWGSGSRGADTQY
>.|TRBV7-2|TRBJ2-7
ASSASSGTSYEQY
>.|TRBV2|TRBJ2-6
ASSDRGSGANVLT
>.|TRBV7-7|TRBJ2-1
ASSLELMNYNEQF
>.|TRBV7-2|TRBJ2-2
ASSVRTRTGELF
>.|TRBV7-6|TRBJ2-5
ASSLALRETQY
>once|TRBV25-1|TRBJ1-6
ASSEVTRISPLH
>.|TRBV18|TRBJ2-7
ASSPARTGHRAGEAYEQY
>.|TRBV30|TRBJ2-7
AWTRGDRAHEQY
>.|TRBV5-4|TRBJ2-1
ASSLAQVNEQF
>.|TRBV4-1|TRBJ2-7
ASSLSVAETYEQY
>.|TRBV5-1|TRBJ2-7
ASSLTGASYEQY